These 16 T cell receptor beta chains came from one sample sequenced in a study of blood T cell repertoires in COVID-19. Sequencing was performed with immunoSEQ multiplex PCR; in TCRdb, only in-frame clones are kept and a portion is missing. The repertoire holds over 200,000 clones, around four fifths seen once, with around 8.7% in the top ten. Sequencing used peripheral blood. The receptor source for this set is a woman in her forties or fifties with acute or convalescent COVID-19.

This clone was seen a few times. The gene calls are TRBV28 and TRBJ1-5; D uncertain. The CDR3 runs 13 residues. V dropped 8 bases and J dropped 2 bases, with 10 bases sitting between them. Germline V lookup: CDR1 MDHEN, CDR2 SYDVKM. Here the CDR3 reads CASAGSGNQPQHF. The CDR3 DNA reads TGTGCCAGCGCGGGGTCGGGCAATCAGCCCCAGCATTTT.

This chain links TRBV4-1 with TRBJ1-4; the D is unclear. The germline V gene encodes CDR1 MGHRA and CDR2 YSYEKL. This CDR3 is built from 16 residues. V gave up 0 bases and J gave up 0 bases, with 8 bases separating them. The CDR3 region has the DNA TGCGCCAGCAGCCAAGAAAGCGGACCAACTAATGAAAAACTGTTTTTT. Translated, it gives CASSQESGPTNEKLFF.

The chain couples TRBV6-6 to TRBJ1-5, with a possible D match to TRBD1 (5 bases). The CDR3 covers 15 residues. Trimming removed 3 bases from V and 2 bases from J, with 11 bases in between. Germline V gene sequence: CDR1 MNHNY, CDR2 SVGAGI (reference sequence). In DNA, the CDR3 is TGTGCCAGCAGTTATGGGGCCGCACGCAATCAGCCCCAGCATTTT. Protein: CASSYGAARNQPQHF.

This rearrangement joins TRBV7-9 to TRBJ2-4, with 10 bases lining up with TRBD1. The trim removed 5 bases at V and 3 bases at J, leaving 7 bases unmatched. This CDR3 is built from 16 residues. Germline lookup yields CDR1 SEHNR and CDR2 FQNEAQ (reference sequence). In DNA, the CDR3 is TGTGCCAGCAGCCAGGCGGGACAGGGGAACAAAAACATTCAGTACTTC. This sequence encodes CASSQAGQGNKNIQYF.

In this sample, this clone turned up a few times. The chain recombines TRBV19 with TRBJ1-1; 7 bases line up with TRBD1. The germline V gene has CDR1 LNHDA and CDR2 SQIVND (reference sequence). This CDR3 contains 15 residues. The V and J ends lost 4 bases and 5 bases, in that order; junction bases with no gene match: 10. The CDR3 here is CASSTSTRGRTEAFF. The CDR3 bases are TGTGCCAGTAGTACATCGACGAGGGGGCGAACTGAAGCTTTCTTT. The full variable domain, with the rest looked up from reference TRBV19 and TRBJ1-1, is DGGITQSPKYLFRKEGQNVTLSCEQNLNHDAMYWYRQDPGQGLRLIYYSQIVNDFQKGDIAEGYSVSREKKESFPLTVTSAQKNPTAFYLCASSTSTRGRTEAFFGQGTRLTVV.

The chain has TRBV24-1 and TRBJ2-7; 12 positions match TRBD1. Germline V gene lookup returns CDR1 KGHDR and CDR2 SFDVKD. The CDR3 has 18 residues. V lost 6 bases and J lost 7; bases outside the gene matches: 18. This CDR3 reads CATSNPPGQGAQVGEQYF. CDR3 nucleotide sequence: TGTGCCACCAGTAATCCCCCGGGACAGGGGGCGCAAGTGGGGGAGCAGTACTTC.

The rearrangement links TRBV3-1 (or the pseudogene TRBV3-2) to TRBJ1-6; no definite D call. Germline V lookup: CDR1 LGHDT, CDR2 YNNKEL (reference sequence). V was trimmed by 3 bases and J by 8 bases, leaving 5 bases between them. CDR3 length: 12 amino acids. The CDR3: CASSHSDSPLHF. The CDR3 DNA is TGTGCCAGCAGCCATTCAGATTCACCCCTCCACTTT.

This clone was seen just once. The chain employs TRBV7-3 and TRBJ2-6; D unresolved. The CDR3 is 15 amino acids. In germline, CDR1 is SGHTA, CDR2 FQGTGA. Deletions cut 3 bases from V and 0 bases from J, with 6 bases between. The CDR3 sequence is CASSFYNSGANVLTF. CDR3 bases: TGTGCCAGCAGCTTTTACAACTCTGGGGCCAACGTCCTGACTTTC.

In regard to this clone: A read error may be the cause here, since a much bigger clone is one base away. The chain joins TRBV21-1 to TRBJ2-2; the table's D call TRBD2 went unverified against the DNA. TRBV21-1 is a pseudogene locus. The CDR3 is 12 residues long. In DNA form, the CDR3 reads TGTGCCAGCACAAGGAGGGGCGGGCAGCTGTTTTTT. Its translation: CASTRRGGQLFF.

The V call is TRBV2, the J call TRBJ1-1, with TRBD1 as a possible D gene (5 bases). Deletions cut 7 bases from V and 4 bases from J, with 13 bases between. This CDR3 has 13 amino acids. The germline V gene has CDR1 SNHLY and CDR2 FYNNEI. CDR3 coding DNA: TGTGCCAGCACCGCTGGGGGGAGCACTGAAGCTTTCTTT. This codes for CASTAGGSTEAFF. Together with reference TRBV2 and TRBJ1-1, the CDR3 gives the full variable domain: EPEVTQTPSHQVTQMGQEVILRCVPISNHLYFYWYRQILGQKVEFLVSFYNNEISEKSEIFDDQFSVERPDGSNFTLKIRSTKLEDSAMYFCASTAGGSTEAFFGQGTRLTVV.

This chain uses TRBV28 with TRBJ2-1; a weak D match, TRBD2 (6 bases). The length of the CDR3 is 16 residues. Trimming removed 2 bases at V and 3 bases at J, with 14 bases between. Germline CDR1 is MDHEN and CDR2 is SYDVKM. The CDR3 is CASSLGGSHHYNEQFF. The CDR3 DNA reads as TGTGCCAGCAGTTTAGGGGGGAGTCACCACTACAATGAGCAGTTCTTC. Combining the CDR3 with reference TRBV28 and TRBJ2-1 gives the whole variable domain DVKVTQSSRYLVKRTGEKVFLECVQDMDHENMFWYRQDPGLGLRLIYFSYDVKMKEKGDIPEGYSVSREKKERFSLILESASTNQTSMYLCASSLGGSHHYNEQFFGPGTRLTVL.

The genes are TRBV23-1 and TRBJ1-1; the match to TRBD1 covers 9 bases. TRBV23-1 is flagged as an ORF with uncertain function. The V segment lost 1 base and the J segment 5 bases; nucleotides outside the gene matches: 8. The CDR3 is made up of 16 amino acids. CDR3 region: CASSQFSGTGRTEAFF. CDR3 in DNA: TGCGCCAGCAGTCAATTCTCGGGGACAGGGAGGACTGAAGCTTTCTTT.

The V call is TRBV6-5, the J call TRBJ1-2; D is unclear. The CDR3 totals 13 residues. The V end lost 6 bases, the J end lost 8 bases, and 16 bases lay between the germline ends. CDR1 MNHEY and CDR2 SVGAGI come from the germline V gene. This chain's CDR3 is CASRSEVGRGYTF. The CDR3 nucleotides read TGTGCCAGCAGGTCAGAGGTTGGTCGAGGCTACACCTTC.

The V and J genes are TRBV3-1 (or the pseudogene TRBV3-2) and TRBJ2-7; D gene ambiguous. CDR1 and CDR2 from the germline V gene are LGHDT and YNNKEL (reference sequence). The CDR3 is 14 residues long. The V and J ends lost 1 base and 2 bases respectively, with 9 bases between them. The CDR3 region is CASSQGSVAYEQYF. The CDR3 nucleotides are TGTGCCAGCAGCCAAGGTTCAGTTGCCTACGAGCAGTACTTC.

The J gene is TRBJ1-5, the V gene TRBV4-2, with D uncertain. V was clipped by 0 bases and J by 5 bases, with 11 bases between them. Per the germline V gene, CDR1 is LGHNA and CDR2 is YNFKEQ. The CDR3 sequence is 15 residues long. This CDR3 is CASSQDFAGDQPQHF. In nucleotides, the CDR3 is TGTGCCAGCAGCCAAGATTTTGCCGGGGATCAGCCCCAGCATTTT.

The chain carries TRBV5-5 and TRBJ2-7; tentative D call: TRBD1 (5 bases). This CDR3 is built from 15 residues. Germline V gene lookup returns CDR1 SGHKS and CDR2 YYEKEE (reference sequence). Deletions cut 4 bases from V and 2 bases from J, with 16 bases between. CDR3 sequence (DNA): TGTGCCAGCAGCGGACAAGCTGGCGGAACCTACGAGCAGTACTTC. It codes for CASSGQAGGTYEQYF.